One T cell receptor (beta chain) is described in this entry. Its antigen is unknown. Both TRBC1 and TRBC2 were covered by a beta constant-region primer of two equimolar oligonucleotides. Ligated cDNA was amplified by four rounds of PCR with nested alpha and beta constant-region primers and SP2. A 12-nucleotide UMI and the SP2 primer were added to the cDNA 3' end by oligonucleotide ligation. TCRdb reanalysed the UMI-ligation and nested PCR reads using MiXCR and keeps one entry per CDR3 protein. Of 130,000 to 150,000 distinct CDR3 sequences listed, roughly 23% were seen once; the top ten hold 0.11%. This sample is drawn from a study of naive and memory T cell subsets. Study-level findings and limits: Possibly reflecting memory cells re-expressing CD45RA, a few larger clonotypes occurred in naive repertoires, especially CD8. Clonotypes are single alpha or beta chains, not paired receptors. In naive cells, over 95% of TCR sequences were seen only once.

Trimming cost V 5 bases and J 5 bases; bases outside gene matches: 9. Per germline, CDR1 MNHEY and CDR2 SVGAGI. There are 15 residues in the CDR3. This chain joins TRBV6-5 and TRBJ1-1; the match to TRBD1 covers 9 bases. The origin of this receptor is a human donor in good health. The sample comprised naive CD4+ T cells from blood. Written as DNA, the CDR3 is TGTGCCAGCAGTCAGCCGGGACAGGGAGGTACTGAAGCTTTCTTT. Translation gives CASSQPGQGGTEAFF.